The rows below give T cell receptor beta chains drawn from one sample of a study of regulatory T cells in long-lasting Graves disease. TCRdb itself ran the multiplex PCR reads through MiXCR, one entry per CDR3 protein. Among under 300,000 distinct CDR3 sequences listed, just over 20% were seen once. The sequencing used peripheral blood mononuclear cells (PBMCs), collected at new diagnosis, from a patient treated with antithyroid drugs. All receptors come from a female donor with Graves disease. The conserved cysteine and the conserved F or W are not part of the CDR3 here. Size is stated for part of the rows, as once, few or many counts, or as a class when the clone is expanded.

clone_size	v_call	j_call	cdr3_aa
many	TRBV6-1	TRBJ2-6	ASTSGGANVLT
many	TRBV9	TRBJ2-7	ASSVESGQGIYEQY
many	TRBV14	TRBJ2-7	ASSQGQGGSYEQY
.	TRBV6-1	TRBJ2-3	ASSEEGGHGTQY
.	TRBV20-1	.	SATTSGGVVDNEQF
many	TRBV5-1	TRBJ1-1	ASSLHGTGEDTEAF
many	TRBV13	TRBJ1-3	ASSTIRGAGNTIY
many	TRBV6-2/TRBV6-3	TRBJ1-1	ASSPRSWAPEAF
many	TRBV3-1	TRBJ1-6	ASSQDSLFSPLH
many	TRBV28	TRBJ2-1	ASAGWNQQF
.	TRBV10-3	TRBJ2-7	AISGTGGFEQY
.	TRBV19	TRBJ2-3	ASSIFGQGIGGTQY
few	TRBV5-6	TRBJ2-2	ASSLRTSGGAITGELF
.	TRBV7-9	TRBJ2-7	ASSRDSRGHEQY
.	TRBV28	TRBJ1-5	ASSAMTGQRKPQH
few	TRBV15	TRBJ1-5	ATSPTQGWGNQPQH
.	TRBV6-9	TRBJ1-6	ASSYARGQRSYNSPLH
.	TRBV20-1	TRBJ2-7	SARSGTGDYEQY
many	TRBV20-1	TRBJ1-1	SARDPTGGRTEAF
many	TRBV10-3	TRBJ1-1	AINGQDYTEAF
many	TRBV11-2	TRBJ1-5	ASSLSGTGNQPQH
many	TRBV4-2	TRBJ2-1	ASSSLPSGSYEQF
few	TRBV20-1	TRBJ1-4	SAPLQRTANEKLF
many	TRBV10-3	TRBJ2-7	AISERDISYEQY
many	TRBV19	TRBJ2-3	ASRLGATSRTDTQY
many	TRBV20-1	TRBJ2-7	SARISHEQY
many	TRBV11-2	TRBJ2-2	ASRTGSYTGELF
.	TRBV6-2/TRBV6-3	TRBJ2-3	ASVNDVRGTQY
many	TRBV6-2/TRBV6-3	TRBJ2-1	ASSHTGAGPYNEQF
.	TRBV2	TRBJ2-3	ASRERTSGGPKRSTDTQY
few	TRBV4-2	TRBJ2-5	ASSPGDSGSETQY
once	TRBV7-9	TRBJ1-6	ASSLGTGGGNSPLH
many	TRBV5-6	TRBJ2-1	ASSLELGPYNEQF
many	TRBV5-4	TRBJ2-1	ASSLEKGGGGEQF
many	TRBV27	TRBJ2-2	ASSFSYTGELF
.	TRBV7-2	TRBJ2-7	ASSLVGGGSYEQY
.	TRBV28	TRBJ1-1	ASSSGPTEAF
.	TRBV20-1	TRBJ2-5	SAGTGSGETQY
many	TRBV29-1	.	SSRGMGTETQY
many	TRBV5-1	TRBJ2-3	ASSRGNRGEDTQY
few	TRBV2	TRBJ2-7	ASSQNLGDEQY
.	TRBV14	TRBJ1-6	ASSRTSSYNSPLH